Within the sample, the clone carrying this T cell receptor beta chain is large. The protocol was immunoSEQ multiplex PCR, while the TCRdb copy is restricted to in-frame clones and leaves out a portion. Among about 3,600 clones listed, 80% were seen once. The data are from a study of preoperative IRX-2 immunotherapy in early breast cancer. This sample's treatment: preoperative locoregional IRX-2 cytokine immunotherapy. Preoperative locoregional IRX-2 cytokine immunotherapy was tested in the phase Ib source study. Germline lookup yields CDR1 SGHNT and CDR2 YENEEA. The CDR3 runs 16 residues. The V and J ends lost 4 bases and 1 base, in that order; junction bases with no gene match: 5.

V and J are TRBV11-3 and TRBJ2-2; 8 nucleotides match TRBD2. This material consisted of tumor tissue, taken before IRX-2 immunotherapy. The TCR originated in a human donor with breast cancer. CDR3 in amino acids: CASSSGLAQNTGELFF. CDR3 bases: TGTGCCAGCAGCTCCGGACTAGCCCAGAACACCGGGGAGCTGTTTTTT.